The text below deals with one T cell receptor (beta chain). The antigen remains unidentified. The data belong to a study of shared clonotypes between healthy human individuals. TCRdb's table, derived via immunoSEQ multiplex PCR, lists solely in-frame clones and lacks some. Altogether approximately 2,300,000 clones are present, around 90% being singletons, with the ten largest covering around 0.4%. The CDR3 has 17 residues. The J segment lost 2 bases and the V segment lost 4 bases, leaving 12 bases of the junction unmatched. The germline gives CDR1 SGHRS, CDR2 YFSETQ. General observations from the study: Naive subsets tended to show greater estimated richness than memory subsets. Sorted-subset sequencing, rarefaction showed, was incomplete despite large depth.

The chain couples TRBV5-1 to TRBJ2-3; 8 positions agree with TRBD2. This sequence was found in a man between 18 and 35 years old in good health. Some clones in this sample may be carry-over from other donors' samples. Sequencing was carried out using naive CD4+ T cells from PBMCs. Subset here: CD45RA+ positively selected. The CDR3 here is CASSAGGGGRTTDTQYF. The CDR3 nucleotides are TGCGCCAGCAGCGCCGGTGGGGGCGGGAGGACCACAGATACGCAGTATTTT.